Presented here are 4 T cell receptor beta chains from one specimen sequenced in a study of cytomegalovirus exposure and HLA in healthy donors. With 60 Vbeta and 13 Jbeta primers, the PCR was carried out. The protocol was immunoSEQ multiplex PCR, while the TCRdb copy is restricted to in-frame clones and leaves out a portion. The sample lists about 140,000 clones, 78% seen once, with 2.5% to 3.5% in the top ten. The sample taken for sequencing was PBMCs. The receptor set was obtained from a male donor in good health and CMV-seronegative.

CDR3 DNA: TGTGCCAGTACGACCGGACTAGCAGGCAATGAGCAGTTCTTC. Its translation: CASTTGLAGNEQFF. The V gene is TRBV19, the J gene TRBJ2-1, with 8 bases identical to TRBD2. The CDR3 contains 14 residues. With V trimmed by 7 bases and J by 6 bases, 8 bases remained unmatched. Germline assignment: CDR1 LNHDA and CDR2 SQIVND (reference sequence).

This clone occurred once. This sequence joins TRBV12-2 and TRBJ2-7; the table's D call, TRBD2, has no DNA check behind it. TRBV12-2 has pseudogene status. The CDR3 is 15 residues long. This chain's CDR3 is CASRPEPGGEYEQYF. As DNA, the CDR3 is TGTGCAAGTCGCCCCGAACCGGGGGGAGAATACGAGCAGTACTTC.

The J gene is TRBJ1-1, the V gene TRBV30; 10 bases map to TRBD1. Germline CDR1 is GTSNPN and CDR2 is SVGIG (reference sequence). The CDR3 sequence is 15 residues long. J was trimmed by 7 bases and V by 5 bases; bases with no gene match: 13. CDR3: CAWVHPDRGRGEAFF. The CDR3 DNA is TGTGCCTGGGTACACCCAGACAGGGGGCGAGGTGAAGCTTTCTTT. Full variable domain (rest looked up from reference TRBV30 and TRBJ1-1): SQTIHQWPATLVQPVGSPLSLECTVEGTSNPNLYWYRQAAGRGLQLLFYSVGIGQISSEVPQNLSASRPQDRQFILSSKKLLLSDSGFYLCAWVHPDRGRGEAFFGQGTRLTVV.

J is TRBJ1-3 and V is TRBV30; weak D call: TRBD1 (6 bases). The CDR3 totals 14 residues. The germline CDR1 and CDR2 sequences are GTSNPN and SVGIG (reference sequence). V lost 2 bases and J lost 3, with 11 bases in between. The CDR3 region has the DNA TGTGCCTGGAGTCTCTCAGGGGTTGGAAACACCATATATTTT. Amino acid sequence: CAWSLSGVGNTIYF.